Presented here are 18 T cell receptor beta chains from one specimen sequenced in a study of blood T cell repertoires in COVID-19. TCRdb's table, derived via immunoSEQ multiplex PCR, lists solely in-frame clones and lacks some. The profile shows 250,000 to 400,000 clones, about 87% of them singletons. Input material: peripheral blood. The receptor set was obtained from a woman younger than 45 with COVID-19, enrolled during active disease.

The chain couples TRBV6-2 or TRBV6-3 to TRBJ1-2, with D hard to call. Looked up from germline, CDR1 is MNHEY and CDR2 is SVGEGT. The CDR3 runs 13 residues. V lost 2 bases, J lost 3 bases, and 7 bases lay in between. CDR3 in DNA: TGTGCCAGCAGTTACGAGCTGCACTATGGCTACACCTTC. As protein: CASSYELHYGYTF.

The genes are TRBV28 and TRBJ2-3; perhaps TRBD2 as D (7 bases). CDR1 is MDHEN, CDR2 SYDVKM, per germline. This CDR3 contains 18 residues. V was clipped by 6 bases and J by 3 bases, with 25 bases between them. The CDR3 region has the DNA TGTGCCAGCAGAAGTCTTGGAGGGGGGGCCCTTGATACAGATACGCAGTATTTT. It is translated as CASRSLGGGALDTDTQYF.

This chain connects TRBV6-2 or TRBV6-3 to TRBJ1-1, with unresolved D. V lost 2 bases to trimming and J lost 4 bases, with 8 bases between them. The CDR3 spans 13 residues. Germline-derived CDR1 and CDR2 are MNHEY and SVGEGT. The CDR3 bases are TGTGCCAGCAGTTACGTGGCCGCCACTGAAGCTTTCTTT. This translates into CASSYVAATEAFF.

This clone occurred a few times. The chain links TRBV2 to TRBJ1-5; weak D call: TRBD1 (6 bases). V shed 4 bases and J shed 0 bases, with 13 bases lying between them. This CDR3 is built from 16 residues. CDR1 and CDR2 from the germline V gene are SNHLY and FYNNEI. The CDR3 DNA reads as TGTGCCAGCAGTGTATTGCGACAGGATAGCAATCAGCCCCAGCATTTT. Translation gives CASSVLRQDSNQPQHF. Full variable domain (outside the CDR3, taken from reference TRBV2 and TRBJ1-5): EPEVTQTPSHQVTQMGQEVILRCVPISNHLYFYWYRQILGQKVEFLVSFYNNEISEKSEIFDDQFSVERPDGSNFTLKIRSTKLEDSAMYFCASSVLRQDSNQPQHFGDGTRLSIL.

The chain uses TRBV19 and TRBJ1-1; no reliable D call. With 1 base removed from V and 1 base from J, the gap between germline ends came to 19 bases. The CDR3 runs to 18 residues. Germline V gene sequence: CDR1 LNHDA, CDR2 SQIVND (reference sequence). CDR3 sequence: CASSIGVRGPGRNTEAFF. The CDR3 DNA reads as TGTGCCAGTAGTATAGGCGTTCGCGGGCCCGGGAGGAACACTGAAGCTTTCTTT.

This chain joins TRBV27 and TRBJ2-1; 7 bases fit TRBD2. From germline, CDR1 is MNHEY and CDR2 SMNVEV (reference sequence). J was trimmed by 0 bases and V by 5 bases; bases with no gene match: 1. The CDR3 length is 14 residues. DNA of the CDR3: TGTGCCAGCAGTCGCGGGAGCTCCTACAATGAGCAGTTCTTC. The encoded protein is CASSRGSSYNEQFF.

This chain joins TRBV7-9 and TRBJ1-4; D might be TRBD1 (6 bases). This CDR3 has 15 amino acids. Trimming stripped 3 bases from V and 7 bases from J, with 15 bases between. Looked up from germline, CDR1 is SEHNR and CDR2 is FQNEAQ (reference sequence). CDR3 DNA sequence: TGTGCCAGCAGCTTCCAAACAGGGATGGGTGAAAAACTGTTTTTT. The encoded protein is CASSFQTGMGEKLFF.

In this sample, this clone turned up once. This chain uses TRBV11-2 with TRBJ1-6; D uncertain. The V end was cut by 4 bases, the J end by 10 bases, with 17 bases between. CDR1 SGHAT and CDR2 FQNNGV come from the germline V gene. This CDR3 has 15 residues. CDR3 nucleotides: TGTGCCAGCAGCTCGAACCGACACGAAGGATCACCCCTCCACTTT. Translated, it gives CASSSNRHEGSPLHF.

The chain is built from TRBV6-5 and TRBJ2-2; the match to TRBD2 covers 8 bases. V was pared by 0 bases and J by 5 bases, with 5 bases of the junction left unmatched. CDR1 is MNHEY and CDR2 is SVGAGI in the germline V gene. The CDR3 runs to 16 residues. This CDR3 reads CASSYSAGGRTGELFF. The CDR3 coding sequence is TGTGCCAGCAGTTACTCGGCGGGGGGACGAACCGGGGAGCTGTTTTTT.

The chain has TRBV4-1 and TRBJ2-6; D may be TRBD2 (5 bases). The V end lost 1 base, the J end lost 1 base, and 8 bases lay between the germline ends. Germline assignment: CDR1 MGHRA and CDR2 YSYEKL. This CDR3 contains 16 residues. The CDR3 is CASSQVGGSGANVLTF. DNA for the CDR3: TGCGCCAGCAGCCAAGTCGGAGGATCTGGGGCCAACGTCCTGACTTTC.

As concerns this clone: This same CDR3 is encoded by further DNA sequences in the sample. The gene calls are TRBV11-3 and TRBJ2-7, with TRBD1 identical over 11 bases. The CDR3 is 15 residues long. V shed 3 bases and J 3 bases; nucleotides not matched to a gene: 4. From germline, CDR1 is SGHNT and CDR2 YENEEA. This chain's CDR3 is CASSFAGTGGYEQYF. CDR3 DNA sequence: TGTGCCAGCAGCTTTGCCGGGACAGGGGGCTACGAGCAGTACTTC.

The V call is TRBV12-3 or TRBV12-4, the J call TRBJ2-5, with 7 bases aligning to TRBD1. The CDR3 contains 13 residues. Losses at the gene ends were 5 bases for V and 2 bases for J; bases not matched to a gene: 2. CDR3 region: CASSGTEQETQYF. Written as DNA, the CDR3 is TGTGCCAGCAGTGGGACAGAGCAAGAGACCCAGTACTTC.

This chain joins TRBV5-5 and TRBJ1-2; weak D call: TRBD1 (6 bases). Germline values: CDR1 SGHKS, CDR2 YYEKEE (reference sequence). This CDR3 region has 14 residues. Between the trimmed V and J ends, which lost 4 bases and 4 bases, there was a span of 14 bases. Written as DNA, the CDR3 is TGTGCCAGCAGCGGGGGACAACCTCCCTATGGCTACACCTTC. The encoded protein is CASSGGQPPYGYTF.

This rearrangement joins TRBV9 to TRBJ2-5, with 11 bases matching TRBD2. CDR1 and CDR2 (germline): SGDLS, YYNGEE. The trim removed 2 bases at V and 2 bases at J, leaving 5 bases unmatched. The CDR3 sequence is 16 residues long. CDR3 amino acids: CASSVQTSGTQETQYF. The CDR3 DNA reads TGTGCCAGCAGCGTCCAGACTAGCGGGACGCAAGAGACCCAGTACTTC.

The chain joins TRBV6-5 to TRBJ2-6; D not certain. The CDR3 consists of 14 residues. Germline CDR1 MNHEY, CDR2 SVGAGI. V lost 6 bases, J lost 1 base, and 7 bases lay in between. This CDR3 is CASRRASGANVLTF. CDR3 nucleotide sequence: TGTGCCAGCAGGCGCGCGTCTGGGGCCAACGTCCTGACTTTC.

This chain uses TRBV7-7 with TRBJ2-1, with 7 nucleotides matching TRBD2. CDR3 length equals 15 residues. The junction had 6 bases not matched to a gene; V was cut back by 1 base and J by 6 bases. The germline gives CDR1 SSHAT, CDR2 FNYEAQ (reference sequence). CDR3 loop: CASSLGGGGGNEQFF. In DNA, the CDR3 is TGTGCCAGCAGCTTAGGGGGCGGGGGAGGCAATGAGCAGTTCTTC.

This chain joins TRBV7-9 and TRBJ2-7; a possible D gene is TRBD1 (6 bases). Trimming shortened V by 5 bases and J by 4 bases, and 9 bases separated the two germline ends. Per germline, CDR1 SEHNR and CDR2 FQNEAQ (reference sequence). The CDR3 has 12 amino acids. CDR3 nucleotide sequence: TGTGCCAGCAGCCTAACAGGGTACGAGCAGTACTTC. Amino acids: CASSLTGYEQYF.

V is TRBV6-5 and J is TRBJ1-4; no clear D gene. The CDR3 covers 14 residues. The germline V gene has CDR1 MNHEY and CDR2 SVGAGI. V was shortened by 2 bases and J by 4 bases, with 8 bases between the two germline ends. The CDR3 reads CASSYVPGNEKLFF. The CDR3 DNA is TGTGCCAGCAGTTACGTTCCGGGTAATGAAAAACTGTTTTTT.